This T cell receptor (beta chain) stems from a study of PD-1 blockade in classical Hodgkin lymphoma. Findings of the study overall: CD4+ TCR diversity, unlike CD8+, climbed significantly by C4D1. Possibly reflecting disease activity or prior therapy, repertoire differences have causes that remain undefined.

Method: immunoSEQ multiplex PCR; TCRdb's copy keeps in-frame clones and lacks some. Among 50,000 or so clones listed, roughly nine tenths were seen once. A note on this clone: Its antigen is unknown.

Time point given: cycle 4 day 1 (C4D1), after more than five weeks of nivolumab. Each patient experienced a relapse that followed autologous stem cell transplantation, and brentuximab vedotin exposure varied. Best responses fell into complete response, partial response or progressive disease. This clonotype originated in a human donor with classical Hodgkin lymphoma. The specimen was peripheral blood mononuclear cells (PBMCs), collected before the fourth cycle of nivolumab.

The CDR3 bases are TGTGCCCCTTCCGGGCGCAATCAGCCCCAGCATTTT. Protein: CAPSGRNQPQHF. The V call is TRBV11-3, the J call TRBJ1-5; D is undetermined. The CDR3 is 12 residues long. V shed 11 bases and J shed 2 bases, with 10 bases lying between them. Germline assignment: CDR1 SGHNT and CDR2 YENEEA. The full variable domain, with the rest looked up from reference TRBV11-3 and TRBJ1-5, is EAGVVQSPRYKIIEKKQPVAFWCNPISGHNTLYWYLQNLGQGPELLIRYENEEAVDDSQLPKDRFSAERLKGVDSTLKIQPAELGDSAVYLCAPSGRNQPQHFGDGTRLSIL.